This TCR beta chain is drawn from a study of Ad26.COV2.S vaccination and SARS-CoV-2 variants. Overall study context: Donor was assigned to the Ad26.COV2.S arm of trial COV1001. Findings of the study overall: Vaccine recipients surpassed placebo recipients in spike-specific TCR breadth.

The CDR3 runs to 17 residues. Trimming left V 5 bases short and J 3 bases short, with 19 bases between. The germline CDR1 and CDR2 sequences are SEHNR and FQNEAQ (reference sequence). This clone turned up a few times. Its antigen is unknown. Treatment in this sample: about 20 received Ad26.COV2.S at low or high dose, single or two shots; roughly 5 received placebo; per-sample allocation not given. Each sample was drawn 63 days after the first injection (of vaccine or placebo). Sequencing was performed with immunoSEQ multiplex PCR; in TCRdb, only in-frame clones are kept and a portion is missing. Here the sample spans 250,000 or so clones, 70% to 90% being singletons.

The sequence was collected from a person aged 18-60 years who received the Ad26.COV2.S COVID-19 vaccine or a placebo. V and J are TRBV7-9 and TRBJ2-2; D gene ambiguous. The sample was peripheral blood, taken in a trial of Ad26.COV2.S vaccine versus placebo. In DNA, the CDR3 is TGTGCCAGCAGCCTACGTGGCTCCCCTCGGGACACCGGGGAGCTGTTTTTT. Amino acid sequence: CASSLRGSPRDTGELFF.